This T cell receptor (beta chain) was recovered during a study of blood T cell repertoires in COVID-19. Germline V gives CDR1 LNHDA, CDR2 SQIVND (reference sequence). Losses at the gene ends were 3 bases for V and 5 bases for J; bases not matched to a gene: 6. The CDR3 sequence is 14 residues long. TCRdb keeps only in-frame clones here, not all; method: immunoSEQ multiplex PCR. The sample has 150,000 to 200,000 clones; 88% are singletons. The clonotype was recovered from a human donor in a cohort sampled during active COVID-19. The chain joins TRBV19 to TRBJ1-2; 7 bases are shared with TRBD1. The source material was peripheral blood. CDR3 sequence: CASSMAGQPYGYTF. CDR3 nucleotides: TGTGCCAGTAGTATGGCGGGACAGCCTTATGGCTACACCTTC.